This section outlines one T cell receptor (beta chain) sequence together with its context. This sample was taken from a study of technical replicates of blood from four donors. Germline loops: CDR1 MNHEY, CDR2 SMNVEV (reference sequence). The CDR3 spans 17 residues. The ends lost 3 bases at V and 0 bases at J; junction bases unmatched: 7. Sequencing used immunoSEQ multiplex PCR; TCRdb keeps in-frame clones, though not all of them. This sample yields 60,000 or so clones, of which 97% are seen a single time; 0.15% to 0.25% belongs to the top ten. V and J are TRBV27 and TRBJ2-3, with 9 nucleotides matching TRBD1. This TCR derives from a human donor in good health. What was sequenced was T cells isolated from PBMCs. CDR3 sequence: CASSLATGGVSTDTQYF. The DNA of the CDR3 is TGTGCCAGCAGTTTGGCCACAGGGGGCGTCAGCACAGATACGCAGTATTTT.